These 26 T cell receptor beta chains were sequenced from one sample in a study of metastatic and nonmetastatic thyroid tumors. None of the patients had undergone any treatment ahead of thyroid surgery. MiXCR was used by TCRdb to re-call the PCR reads. The sample consists of about 14,000 clones, around 20% of them appearing once. Sequencing was carried out using blood. Receptors originate from a female donor with papillary thyroid cancer or a benign thyroid nodule (not recorded which). Some clones in this sample may be carry-over from other donors' samples.

This clone is medium-sized within its sample. This rearrangement joins TRBV5-1 to TRBJ2-7; tentative D call: TRBD2 (5 bases). The germline CDR1 and CDR2 sequences are SGHRS and YFSETQ. Trimming took 5 bases from V and 1 from J, leaving 13 bases between them. This CDR3 spans 14 amino acids. Written as DNA, the CDR3 is TGCGCCAGCAGGTTAAATAGCGTTTCCTACGAGCAGTACTTC. Its protein is CASRLNSVSYEQYF.

This clone has at least ten counts. The chain carries TRBV5-1 and TRBJ1-1; perhaps TRBD1 as D (6 bases). V lost 2 bases and J lost 1, with 12 bases in between. The CDR3 spans 15 residues. Germline values: CDR1 SGHRS, CDR2 YFSETQ. The CDR3 DNA sequence: TGCGCCAGCAGCTTCCTAGGGGGGGCGAACACTGAAGCTTTCTTT. It yields the protein CASSFLGGANTEAFF.

This clone was seen only once. This chain uses TRBV9 with TRBJ2-7, with 10 nucleotides matching TRBD1. Germline V lookup: CDR1 SGDLS, CDR2 YYNGEE. V lost 3 bases to trimming and J lost 4 bases; unmatched junction nucleotides: 4. The CDR3 consists of 14 residues. The CDR3 DNA is TGTGCCAGCAGCGCGCCGGGACAGGGGTACGAGCAGTACTTC. It encodes CASSAPGQGYEQYF.

Ten or more counts support this clone. The J gene is TRBJ2-7, the V gene TRBV18, with D possibly matching TRBD1 (6 bases). V was pared by 2 bases and J by 7 bases, with 15 bases between. This CDR3 has 14 amino acids. Germline V CDR1 and CDR2: KGHSH, LQKENI. DNA for the CDR3: TGTGCCAGCTCACCATCAGGGGCCCTGGGGGAGCAGTACTTC. Translating it yields CASSPSGALGEQYF. The whole variable domain, filled in from reference TRBV18 and TRBJ2-7, reads NAGVMQNPRHLVRRRGQEARLRCSPMKGHSHVYWYRQLPEEGLKFMVYLQKENIIDESGMPKERFSAEFPKEGPSILRIQQVVRGDSAAYFCASSPSGALGEQYFGPGTRLTVT.

This clone has a handful of counts. The chain couples TRBV15 to TRBJ1-6, with 9 bases matching TRBD1. CDR3 size: 15 residues. Germline V gene sequence: CDR1 LNHNV, CDR2 YYDKDF (reference sequence). The V and J ends lost 3 bases and 8 bases, in that order; junction bases with no gene match: 5. The CDR3 loop reads CATSRYRGLDSPLHF. The CDR3 coding sequence is TGTGCCACCAGCAGGTACAGGGGGCTAGATTCACCCCTCCACTTT.

Only a few counts were recorded for this clone. This sequence joins TRBV6-2 or TRBV6-3 and TRBJ2-7; TRBD1 aligns across 9 bases. The CDR3 is 13 residues long. J was trimmed by 2 bases and V by 9 bases; bases with no gene match: 5. CDR1 is MNHEY and CDR2 is SVGEGT in the germline V gene. As DNA, the CDR3 is TGTGCCAGTTTGGGACAGGGCGCCTACGAGCAGTACTTC. Protein sequence: CASLGQGAYEQYF.

In its sample, this clone is medium-sized. The chain has TRBV12-3 or TRBV12-4 and TRBJ2-3; 8 nucleotides line up with TRBD2. CDR3 length: 13 residues. The trim removed 8 bases at V and 6 bases at J, leaving 7 bases unmatched. The CDR3 nucleotides read TGTGCCAGCCTCCGGGAGGGCCCGGATACGCAGTATTTT. It specifies CASLREGPDTQYF.

This clone was counted ten times or more. This rearrangement joins TRBV20-1 to TRBJ2-7, with 7 positions matching TRBD2. The CDR3 has 15 amino acids. Germline loops: CDR1 DFQATT, CDR2 SNEGSKA (reference sequence). The V segment lost 3 bases and the J segment 3 bases; nucleotides outside the gene matches: 11. CDR3 protein: CSARSQRESFYEQYF. CDR3 nucleotides: TGCAGTGCTAGGTCCCAGCGGGAAAGTTTCTACGAGCAGTACTTC.

The CDR3 bases are TGTGCCAGCAGACCCCCGGGGGGATCTGGAAACACCATATATTTT. Translating gives CASRPPGGSGNTIYF. The V call is TRBV6-1, the J call TRBJ1-3, with TRBD1 as a possible D gene (5 bases). Trimming stripped 6 bases from V and 1 base from J, with 13 bases between. CDR1 is MNHNS and CDR2 is SASEGT in the germline V gene. The CDR3 is 15 amino acids.

This clone was seen more than once but under ten times. This chain joins TRBV19 and TRBJ2-2; perhaps TRBD1 as D (5 bases). Germline-derived CDR1 and CDR2 are LNHDA and SQIVND (reference sequence). Between the trimmed V and J ends, which lost 3 bases and 8 bases, there was a span of 10 bases. The CDR3 consists of 13 residues. CDR3 sequence: CASSMGKGGELFF. In DNA, the CDR3 is TGTGCCAGTAGTATGGGAAAGGGGGGGGAGCTGTTTTTT.

This clone was picked up many times. The chain joins TRBV19 to TRBJ2-1, with 12 bases lining up with TRBD2. V lost 6 bases and J lost 7; bases outside the gene matches: 16. Per germline, CDR1 LNHDA and CDR2 SQIVND (reference sequence). The CDR3 loop spans 18 amino acids. The CDR3 region is CASSTDTSGTSGPNEQFF. The CDR3 nucleotides are TGTGCCAGTAGCACGGACACGTCCGGGACTAGCGGGCCGAATGAGCAGTTCTTC.

This clone is medium-sized in the sample. The CDR3 DNA is TGTGCCAGCAGTCAGACAGGGGGCGCGATCACCGGGGAGCTGTTTTTT. Its protein is CASSQTGGAITGELFF. This chain uses TRBV2 with TRBJ2-2; 10 positions agree with TRBD1. CDR3 size: 16 residues. CDR1 is SNHLY and CDR2 is FYNNEI in the germline V gene. V lost 5 bases, J lost 4 bases, and 7 bases stayed unmatched.

By sample share, this clone is medium-sized. The J gene is TRBJ1-4, the V gene TRBV6-4; TRBD1 matches at 7 bases. The length of the CDR3 is 13 residues. Germline V gene data show CDR1 as MRHNA and CDR2 as SNTAGT. Trimming took 2 bases from V and 8 from J; bases not matched to a gene: 2. CDR3 nucleotides: TGTGCCAGCAGTGACAGGGGGCGGGAAAAACTGTTTTTT. Translated, it gives CASSDRGREKLFF.

This clone occurred many times. The chain combines TRBV11-2 with TRBJ2-1; D is undetermined. Trimming cost V 0 bases and J 1 base, with 10 bases left between them. The CDR3 consists of 16 residues. Germline assignment: CDR1 SGHAT and CDR2 FQNNGV. DNA for the CDR3: TGTGCCAGCAGCTTAGATGTTTTGGTTTCCTACAATGAGCAGTTCTTC. Residues: CASSLDVLVSYNEQFF.

The V gene is TRBV11-1, the J gene TRBJ2-1; 9 bases are shared with TRBD2. The CDR3 is 19 residues long. From germline, CDR1 is SGHAT and CDR2 FQDESV (reference sequence). V was pared by 3 bases and J by 0 bases, with 12 bases of the junction left unmatched. CDR3 residues: CASSFRASGELSSYNEQFF. CDR3 in DNA: TGTGCCAGCAGCTTTAGGGCTAGCGGGGAATTGAGCTCCTACAATGAGCAGTTCTTC.

At least ten counts were recorded for this clone. The chain couples TRBV20-1 to TRBJ2-1, with 9 positions matching TRBD2. The V gene's germline CDR1 is DFQATT and CDR2 SNEGSKA (reference sequence). J lost 6 bases, V lost 4 bases, and 22 bases had no gene match. The CDR3 totals 19 residues. CDR3 nucleotide sequence: TGCAGTGCTAAGGGATCTCCTAGAGCGGGAGGTCAACCGATCAATGAGCAGTTCTTC. Residues: CSAKGSPRAGGQPINEQFF.

This clone was detected a few times. This sequence joins TRBV12-3 or TRBV12-4 and TRBJ2-1, with D possibly being TRBD2 (5 bases). The CDR3 has 12 residues. The V and J ends lost 6 bases and 8 bases respectively, with 11 bases between them. CDR3 sequence: CASSPTKDEQFF. In DNA form, the CDR3 reads TGTGCCAGCAGCCCGACTAAGGATGAGCAGTTCTTC.

There are many counts of this clone. The chain uses TRBV5-4 and TRBJ2-5; the match to TRBD2 covers 12 bases. Trimming removed 2 bases from V and 1 base from J; junction bases left unmatched: 3. CDR1 SGHNT and CDR2 YYREEE come from the germline V gene (reference sequence). The CDR3 sequence is 16 residues long. CDR3 DNA: TGTGCCAGCAGCTTCGGGACTAGCGGGCGCCAAGAGACCCAGTACTTC. Translating it yields CASSFGTSGRQETQYF.

V and J are TRBV9 and TRBJ2-5; TRBD1 matches 9 bases. The ends lost 3 bases at V and 4 bases at J; junction bases unmatched: 7. CDR1 is SGDLS and CDR2 is YYNGEE in the germline V gene. The CDR3 length is 15 residues. CDR3 sequence: CASSAMDRGSETQYF. Written as DNA, the CDR3 is TGTGCCAGCAGCGCTATGGACAGGGGCTCAGAGACCCAGTACTTC.

This clone was detected ten times or more. This chain links TRBV3-1 with TRBJ1-2; TRBD1 might be the D (5 bases). Between the trimmed V and J ends, which lost 10 bases and 0 bases, there was a span of 15 bases. This CDR3 spans 14 amino acids. The V gene's germline CDR1 is LGHDT and CDR2 YNNKEL (reference sequence). The CDR3 here is CATSGPKANYGYTF. The CDR3 coding sequence is TGTGCCACCTCGGGGCCGAAAGCTAACTATGGCTACACCTTC.

Many counts were recorded for this clone. The chain has TRBV4-3 and TRBJ2-1, with D possibly TRBD2 on 5 matching bases. The CDR3 is made up of 14 amino acids. Germline CDR1 is LGHNA and CDR2 is YSLEER. Deletions cut 3 bases from V and 4 bases from J, with 10 bases between. The CDR3 DNA is TGCGCCAGCAGCCACTCCGGACTTTACAATGAGCAGTTCTTC. This encodes CASSHSGLYNEQFF.

By proportion, this clone is medium-sized. The J gene is TRBJ2-2, the V gene TRBV5-1; the match to TRBD2 covers 10 bases. The germline gives CDR1 SGHRS, CDR2 YFSETQ. There are 17 residues in the CDR3. Germline trimming cut 1 base from V and 3 bases from J; bases unmatched to any gene: 6. The CDR3 bases are TGCGCCAGCAGCTTGCTCTTGACTAGCGGGTACACCGGGGAGCTGTTTTTT. Its translation is CASSLLLTSGYTGELFF.

The chain employs TRBV5-1 and TRBJ2-7, with 7 bases that match TRBD2. Germline-derived CDR1 and CDR2 are SGHRS and YFSETQ. With V trimmed by 3 bases and J by 3 bases, 9 bases remained unmatched. This CDR3 has 15 amino acids. CDR3 nucleotides: TGCGCCAGCAGCTGGGCTAGCGGCGTGTTCTACGAGCAGTACTTC. Translation gives CASSWASGVFYEQYF.

The table lists this clone with many counts. The V and J genes are TRBV9 and TRBJ2-5, with 14 bases that match TRBD2. Germline CDR1 SGDLS, CDR2 YYNGEE. The CDR3 consists of 17 residues. V dropped 3 bases and J dropped 2; count of bases not matched to a gene: 6. The CDR3 loop reads CASSAGLAGAGQETQYF. The CDR3 DNA is TGTGCCAGCAGCGCGGGACTAGCGGGAGCAGGGCAAGAGACCCAGTACTTC.

This clone was seen ten or more times. The chain joins TRBV7-2 to TRBJ2-1; the D gene is possibly TRBD2 (6 bases). CDR1 and CDR2 from the germline V gene are SGHTA and FQGNSA. This CDR3 has 13 amino acids. V lost 0 bases and J 6 bases, leaving 6 bases between the germline ends. The CDR3 loop is CASSLAGGNEQFF. DNA for the CDR3: TGTGCCAGCAGCTTAGCGGGAGGCAATGAGCAGTTCTTC.

This clone was counted at least ten times. The chain employs TRBV29-1 and TRBJ1-1, with D unclear. Germline CDR1 reads SQVTM; CDR2 reads ANQGSEA. Deletions cut 6 bases from V and 1 base from J, with 15 bases between. The CDR3 consists of 14 residues. The CDR3 reads CSVGTGSTNTEAFF. The CDR3 DNA sequence: TGCAGCGTAGGCACCGGGTCTACGAACACTGAAGCTTTCTTT.